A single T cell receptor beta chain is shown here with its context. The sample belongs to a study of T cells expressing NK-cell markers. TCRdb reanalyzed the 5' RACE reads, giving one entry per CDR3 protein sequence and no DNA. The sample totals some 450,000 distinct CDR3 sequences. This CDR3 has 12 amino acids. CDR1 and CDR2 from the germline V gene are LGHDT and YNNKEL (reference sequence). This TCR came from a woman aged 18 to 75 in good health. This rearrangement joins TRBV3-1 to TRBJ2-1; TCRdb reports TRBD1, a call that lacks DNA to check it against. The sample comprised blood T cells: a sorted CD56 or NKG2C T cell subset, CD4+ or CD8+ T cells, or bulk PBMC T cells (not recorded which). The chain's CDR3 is CASGDDYNEQFF.